The present T cell receptor beta chain was sequenced within a study of T cell responses to AZD1222 COVID-19 vaccine. Profiled with immunoSEQ multiplex PCR; TCRdb holds only in-frame clones, not every one. In the table there are roughly 120,000 clones, roughly 84% of which are singletons. V lost 2 bases and J 2 bases, leaving 1 base between the germline ends. The CDR3 runs to 11 residues. The germline CDR1 and CDR2 sequences are GTSNPN and SVGIG (reference sequence). In its sample, this clone was seen a few times. The source material was peripheral blood, sampled on day 0 of AZD1222 vaccination. The rearrangement uses TRBV30 and TRBJ2-1; D gene ambiguous. The clonotype comes from an adult in good health. Written as DNA, the CDR3 is TGTGCCTGGAGTCCCTACAATGAGCAGTTCTTC. Protein sequence: CAWSPYNEQFF.